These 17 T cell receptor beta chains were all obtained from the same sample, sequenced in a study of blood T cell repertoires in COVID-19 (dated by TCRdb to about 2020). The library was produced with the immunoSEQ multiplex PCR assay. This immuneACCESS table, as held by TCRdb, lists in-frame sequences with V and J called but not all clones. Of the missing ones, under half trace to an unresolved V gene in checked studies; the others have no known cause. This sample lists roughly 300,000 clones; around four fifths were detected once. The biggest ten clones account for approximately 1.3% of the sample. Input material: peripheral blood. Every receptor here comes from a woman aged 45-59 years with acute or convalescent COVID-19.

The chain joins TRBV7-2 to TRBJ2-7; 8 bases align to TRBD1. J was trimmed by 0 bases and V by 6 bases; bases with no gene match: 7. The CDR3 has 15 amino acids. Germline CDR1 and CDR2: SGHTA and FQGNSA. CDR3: CASRNAGQGSYEQYF. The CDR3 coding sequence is TGTGCCAGCAGAAACGCCGGACAGGGCTCCTACGAGCAGTACTTC. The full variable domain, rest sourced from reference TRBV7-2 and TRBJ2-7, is GAGVSQSPSNKVTEKGKDVELRCDPISGHTALYWYRQSLGQGLEFLIYFQGNSAPDKSGLPSDRFSAERTGGSVSTLTIQRTQQEDSAVYLCASRNAGQGSYEQYFGPGTRLTVT.

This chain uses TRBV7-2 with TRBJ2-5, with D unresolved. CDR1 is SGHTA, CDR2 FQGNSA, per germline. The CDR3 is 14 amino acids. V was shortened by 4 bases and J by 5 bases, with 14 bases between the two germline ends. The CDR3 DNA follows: TGTGCCAGCAGCTACTACTCCGGCTCGGAGACCCAGTACTTC. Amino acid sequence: CASSYYSGSETQYF.

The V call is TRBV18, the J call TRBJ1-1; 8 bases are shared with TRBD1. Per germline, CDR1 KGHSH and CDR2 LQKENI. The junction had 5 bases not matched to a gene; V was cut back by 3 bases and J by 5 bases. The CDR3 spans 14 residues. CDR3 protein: CASSPDREDTEAFF. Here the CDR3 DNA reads TGTGCCAGCTCACCGGACAGGGAGGATACTGAAGCTTTCTTT.

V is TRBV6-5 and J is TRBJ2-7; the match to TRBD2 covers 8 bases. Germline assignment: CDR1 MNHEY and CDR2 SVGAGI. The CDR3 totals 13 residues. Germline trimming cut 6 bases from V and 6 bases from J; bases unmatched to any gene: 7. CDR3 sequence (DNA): TGTGCCAGCAGGACCGGGACTAGTCGCGAGCAGTACTTC. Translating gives CASRTGTSREQYF.

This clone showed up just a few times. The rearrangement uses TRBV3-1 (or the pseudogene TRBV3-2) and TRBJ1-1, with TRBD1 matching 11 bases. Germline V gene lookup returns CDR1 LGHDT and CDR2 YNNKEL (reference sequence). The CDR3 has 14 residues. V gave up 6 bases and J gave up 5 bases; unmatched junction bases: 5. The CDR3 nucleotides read TGTGCCAGCAGTCGAGGGACAGGGGGTACTGAAGCTTTCTTT. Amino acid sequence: CASSRGTGGTEAFF.

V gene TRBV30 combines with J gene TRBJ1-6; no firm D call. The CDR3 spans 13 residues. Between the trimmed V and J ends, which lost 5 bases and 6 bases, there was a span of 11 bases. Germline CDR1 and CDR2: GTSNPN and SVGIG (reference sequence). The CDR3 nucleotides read TGTGCCTGGGCGGGATCATTTAATTCACCCCTCCACTTT. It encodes CAWAGSFNSPLHF.

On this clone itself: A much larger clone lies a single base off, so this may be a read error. The DNA for the CDR3 is TGTGCCAGCAGCCGACAGGGGAACACTGAAGCTTTCTTT. Amino acids: CASSRQGNTEAFF. V usage is TRBV2 and J usage is TRBJ1-1, with TRBD1 matching 7 bases. Looked up from germline, CDR1 is SNHLY and CDR2 is FYNNEI. The V segment lost 6 bases and the J segment 1 base; nucleotides outside the gene matches: 2. The length of the CDR3 is 13 residues.

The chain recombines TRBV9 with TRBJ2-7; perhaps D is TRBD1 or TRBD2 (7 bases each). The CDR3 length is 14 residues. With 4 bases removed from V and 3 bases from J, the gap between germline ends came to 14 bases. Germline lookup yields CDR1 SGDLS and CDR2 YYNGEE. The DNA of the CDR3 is TGTGCCAGCAGCCTAGGGGGGGACAGCTACGAGCAGTACTTC. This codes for CASSLGGDSYEQYF. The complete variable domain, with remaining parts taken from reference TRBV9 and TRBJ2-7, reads DSGVTQTPKHLITATGQRVTLRCSPRSGDLSVYWYQQSLDQGLQFLIQYYNGEERAKGNILERFSAQQFPDLHSELNLSSLELGDSALYFCASSLGGDSYEQYFGPGTRLTVT.

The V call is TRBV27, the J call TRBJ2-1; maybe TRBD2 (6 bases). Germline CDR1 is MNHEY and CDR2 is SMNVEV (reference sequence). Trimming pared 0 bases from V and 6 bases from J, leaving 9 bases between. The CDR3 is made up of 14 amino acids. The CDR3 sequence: CASSLSELANEQFF. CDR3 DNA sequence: TGTGCCAGCAGTTTATCGGAACTAGCCAATGAGCAGTTCTTC.

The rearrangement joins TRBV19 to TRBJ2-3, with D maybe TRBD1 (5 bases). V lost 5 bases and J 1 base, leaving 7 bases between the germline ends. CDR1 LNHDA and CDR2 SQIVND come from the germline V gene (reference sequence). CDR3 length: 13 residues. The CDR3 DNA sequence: TGTGCCAGTAGTGGGGCTGGCACAGATACGCAGTATTTT. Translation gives CASSGAGTDTQYF.

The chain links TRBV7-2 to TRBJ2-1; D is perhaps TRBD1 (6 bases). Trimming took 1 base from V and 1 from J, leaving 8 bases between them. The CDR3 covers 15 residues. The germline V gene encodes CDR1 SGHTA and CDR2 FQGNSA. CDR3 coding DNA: TGTGCCAGCAGCTTAGAACAGGGTTCCTACAATGAGCAGTTCTTC. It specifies CASSLEQGSYNEQFF.

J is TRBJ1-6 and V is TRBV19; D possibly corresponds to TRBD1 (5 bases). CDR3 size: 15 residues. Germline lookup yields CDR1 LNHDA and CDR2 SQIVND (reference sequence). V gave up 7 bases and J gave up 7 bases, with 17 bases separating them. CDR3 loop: CASTLDILGNSPLHF. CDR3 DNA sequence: TGTGCCAGTACCCTGGACATTTTAGGGAATTCACCCCTCCACTTT.

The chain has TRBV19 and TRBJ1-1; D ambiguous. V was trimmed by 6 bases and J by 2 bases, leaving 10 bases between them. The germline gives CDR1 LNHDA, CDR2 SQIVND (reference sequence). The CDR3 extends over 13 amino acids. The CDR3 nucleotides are TGTGCCAGTAGACCGCGCCTCAACACTGAAGCTTTCTTT. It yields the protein CASRPRLNTEAFF. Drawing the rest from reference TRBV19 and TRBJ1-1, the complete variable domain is DGGITQSPKYLFRKEGQNVTLSCEQNLNHDAMYWYRQDPGQGLRLIYYSQIVNDFQKGDIAEGYSVSREKKESFPLTVTSAQKNPTAFYLCASRPRLNTEAFFGQGTRLTVV.

CDR3 sequence reads: CASSSPTGRSGNTIYF. The CDR3 DNA follows: TGTGCCAGCAGTTCACCGACAGGGAGGTCTGGAAACACCATATATTTT. The chain combines TRBV28 with TRBJ1-3; 7 bases are shared with TRBD1. The V and J ends lost 4 bases and 1 base, in that order; junction bases with no gene match: 7. Germline lookup yields CDR1 MDHEN and CDR2 SYDVKM. There are 16 residues in the CDR3.

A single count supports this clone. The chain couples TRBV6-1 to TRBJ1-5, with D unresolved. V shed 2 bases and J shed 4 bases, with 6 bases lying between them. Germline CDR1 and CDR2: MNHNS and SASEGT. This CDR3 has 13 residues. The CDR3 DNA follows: TGTGCCAGCAGTGAATTATCGAATCAGCCCCAGCATTTT. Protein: CASSELSNQPQHF.

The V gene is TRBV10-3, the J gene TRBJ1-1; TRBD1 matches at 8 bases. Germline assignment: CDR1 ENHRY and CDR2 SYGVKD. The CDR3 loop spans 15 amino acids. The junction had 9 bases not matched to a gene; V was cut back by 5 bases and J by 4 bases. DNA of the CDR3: TGTGCCATCAGTCAGGGGGCAAGTTGGACCACTGAAGCTTTCTTT. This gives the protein CAISQGASWTTEAFF.

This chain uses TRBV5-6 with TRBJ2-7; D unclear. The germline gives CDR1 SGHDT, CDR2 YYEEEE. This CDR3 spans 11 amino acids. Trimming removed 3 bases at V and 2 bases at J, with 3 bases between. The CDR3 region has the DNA TGTGCCAGCAGCTCAACCTACGAGCAGTACTTC. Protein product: CASSSTYEQYF.